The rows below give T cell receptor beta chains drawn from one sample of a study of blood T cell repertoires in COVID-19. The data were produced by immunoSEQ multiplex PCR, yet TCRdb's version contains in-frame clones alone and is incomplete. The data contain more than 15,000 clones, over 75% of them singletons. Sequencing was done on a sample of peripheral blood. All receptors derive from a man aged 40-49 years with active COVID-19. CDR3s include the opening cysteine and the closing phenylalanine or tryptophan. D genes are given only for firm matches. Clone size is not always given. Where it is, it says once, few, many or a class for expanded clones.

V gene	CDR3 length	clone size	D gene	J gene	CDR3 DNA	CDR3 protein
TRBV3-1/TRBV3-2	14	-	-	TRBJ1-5	TGTGCCAGCTCCCAGGGGATTAGCAATCAGCCCCAGCATTTT	CASSQGISNQPQHF
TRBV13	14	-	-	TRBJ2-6	TGTGCCAGCAGCCAAGCTACTGGGGCCAACGTCCTGACTTTC	CASSQATGANVLTF
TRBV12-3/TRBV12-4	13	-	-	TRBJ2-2	TGTGCCAGCAGTCCCGGGAGCACCGGGGAGCTGTTTTTT	CASSPGSTGELFF
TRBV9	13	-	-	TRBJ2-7	TGTGCCAGCAGCGTGCGGCCGGTAGACGAGCAGTACTTC	CASSVRPVDEQYF
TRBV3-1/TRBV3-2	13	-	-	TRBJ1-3	TGTGCCAGCAGCCAACCCTATGGAAACACCATATATTTT	CASSQPYGNTIYF
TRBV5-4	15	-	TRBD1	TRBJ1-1	TGTGCCAGCAGCTTGGGTGGGACAGGGAACACTGAAGCTTTCTTT	CASSLGGTGNTEAFF
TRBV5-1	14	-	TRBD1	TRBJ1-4	TGCGCCAGCAGAGGGGGCAGGCTGGTAGAAAAACTGTTTTTT	CASRGGRLVEKLFF
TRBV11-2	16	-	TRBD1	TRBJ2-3	TGTGCCAGCAGCTTAAACCCAGGGGGCGTGGGAGATACGCAGTATTTT	CASSLNPGGVGDTQYF
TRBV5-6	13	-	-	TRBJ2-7	TGTGCCAGCAGCTTGGGTCACCGGGGCGAGCAGTACTTC	CASSLGHRGEQYF
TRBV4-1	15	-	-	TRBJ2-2	TGCGCCAGCAGCCAAGGGGCCCCGAACACCGGGGAGCTGTTTTTT	CASSQGAPNTGELFF
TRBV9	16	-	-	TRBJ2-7	TGTGCCAGCGGCCCCCAGCCCACCAGGGGTAGCCACGAGCAGTACTTC	CASGPQPTRGSHEQYF
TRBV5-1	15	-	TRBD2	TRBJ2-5	TGCGCCAGCAGCTGGTGGGGGGGTTTTCAAGAGACCCAGTACTTC	CASSWWGGFQETQYF
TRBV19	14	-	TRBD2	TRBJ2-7	TGTGCCAGTAGTATTTTAGCGGGAGTCCACGAGCAGTACTTC	CASSILAGVHEQYF
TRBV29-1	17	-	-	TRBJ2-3	TGCAGCGTTGAAGATCTTGCTGGTTGGGGGGAAACTGATACGCAGTATTTT	CSVEDLAGWGETDTQYF
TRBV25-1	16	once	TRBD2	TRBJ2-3	TGTGCCAGCAGTGAATGGGTAGCGGGAGGATCAGATACGCAGTATTTT	CASSEWVAGGSDTQYF
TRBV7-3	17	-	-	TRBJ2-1	TGTGCCAGCAGCTTATCGGGCGGGCTCCTGCGTGGGAATGAGCAGTTCTTC	CASSLSGGLLRGNEQFF
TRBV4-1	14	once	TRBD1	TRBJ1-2	TGCGCCAGCAGCCAACCGACAGGGTTCTATGGCTACACCTTC	CASSQPTGFYGYTF
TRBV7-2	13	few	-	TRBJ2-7	TGTGCCAGCAGCTTTTTGACAGCCTACGAGCAGTACTTC	CASSFLTAYEQYF
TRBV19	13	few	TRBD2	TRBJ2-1	TGTGCCAGTAGTTTTAGCGGGAGAAATGAGCAGTTCTTC	CASSFSGRNEQFF
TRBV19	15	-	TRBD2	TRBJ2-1	TGTGCCAGTAGTACGCGGGGGAACTCCTACAATGAGCAGTTCTTC	CASSTRGNSYNEQFF
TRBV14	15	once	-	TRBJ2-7	TGTGCCAGCAGCCAAGATTTCGAGGGCCCCTACGAGCAGTACTTC	CASSQDFEGPYEQYF
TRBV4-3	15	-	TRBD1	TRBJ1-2	TGCGCCAGCAGCCAAGATCGGGGACAGCTCTATGGCTACACCTTC	CASSQDRGQLYGYTF
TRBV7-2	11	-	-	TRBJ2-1	TGTGCCAGCAGCGAGTACGATGAGCAGTTCTTC	CASSEYDEQFF
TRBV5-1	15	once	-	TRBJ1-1	TGCGCCAGCAGCTTCTACCCGACAGGGAACACTGAAGCTTTCTTT	CASSFYPTGNTEAFF
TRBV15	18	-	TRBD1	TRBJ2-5	TGTGCCACCCAAGACGGGACAGGGGGATCCTTAGACCAAGAGACCCAGTACTTC	CATQDGTGGSLDQETQYF
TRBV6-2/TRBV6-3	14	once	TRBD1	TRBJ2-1	TGTGCCAGCAGTTACACGGACAGGGGAGATGAGCAGTTCTTC	CASSYTDRGDEQFF
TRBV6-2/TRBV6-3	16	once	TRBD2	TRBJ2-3	TGTGCCAGCAGCCTCGAGGCGGGAGGGAGCACAGATACGCAGTATTTT	CASSLEAGGSTDTQYF
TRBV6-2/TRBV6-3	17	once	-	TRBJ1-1	TGTGCCAGCAGTTCCTCCACTTCAGGGTTCCGGGCCACTGAAGCTTTCTTT	CASSSSTSGFRATEAFF
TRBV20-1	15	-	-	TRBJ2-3	TGCAGTGCTAGTCCTTCGGACTGGTACACAGATACGCAGTATTTT	CSASPSDWYTDTQYF
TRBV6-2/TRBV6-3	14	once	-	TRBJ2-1	TGTGCCAGCAGTTACTCCCGGGACTACAATGAGCAGTTCTTC	CASSYSRDYNEQFF
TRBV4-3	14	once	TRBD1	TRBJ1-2	TGCGCCAGCAGCCCAGGACAGGGCGTTGGAGGCTACACCTTC	CASSPGQGVGGYTF
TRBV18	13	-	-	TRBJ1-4	TGTGCCAGCTCACCAGGAGTTAATGAAAAACTGTTTTTT	CASSPGVNEKLFF
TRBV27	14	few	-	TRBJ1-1	TGTGCCAGCAGTTTGGGGGACATAGGCACTGAAGCTTTCTTT	CASSLGDIGTEAFF
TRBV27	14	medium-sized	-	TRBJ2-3	TGTGCCAGCGGTGGCAGGTCGGGCACAGATACGCAGTATTTT	CASGGRSGTDTQYF
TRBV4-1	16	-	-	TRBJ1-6	TGCGCCAGCAGCCAAGACCGTCCGGGTTATAATTCACCCCTCCACTTT	CASSQDRPGYNSPLHF
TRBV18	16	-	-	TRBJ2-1	TGTGCCAGCTCACCACCGGAAGCGAGCCGGTCTAATGAGCAGTTCTTC	CASSPPEASRSNEQFF
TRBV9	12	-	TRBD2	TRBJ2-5	TGTGCCAGTGCGGGAGGAGGGGAGACCCAGTACTTC	CASAGGGETQYF
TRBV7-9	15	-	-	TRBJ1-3	TGTGCCAGCAGCTTAGCCAGGGTGTACGGAAACACCATATATTTT	CASSLARVYGNTIYF
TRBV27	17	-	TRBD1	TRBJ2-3	TGTGCCAGCAGTGAGACAGGGGACAGAATACAGCCAGATACGCAGTATTTT	CASSETGDRIQPDTQYF
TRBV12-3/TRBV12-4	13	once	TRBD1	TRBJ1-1	TGTGCCAGCAGTTTCACAGGGGCCACTGAAGCTTTCTTT	CASSFTGATEAFF
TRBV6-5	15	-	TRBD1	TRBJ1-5	TGTGCCAGCAGTTCGGACAGGGCGGCATCACAGCCCCAGCATTTT	CASSSDRAASQPQHF
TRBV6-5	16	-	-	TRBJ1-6	TGTGCCAGCAGTTACTCGATGAGGCCGCGCCAGTCACCCCTCCACTTT	CASSYSMRPRQSPLHF
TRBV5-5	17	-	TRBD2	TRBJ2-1	TGTGCCAGCAGCCCCCGACTAGCGGGAGGCTCCTACAATGAGCAGTTCTTC	CASSPRLAGGSYNEQFF
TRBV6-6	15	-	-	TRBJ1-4	TGTGCCAGCAGTTACGGTGGGCCAACTAATGAAAAACTGTTTTTT	CASSYGGPTNEKLFF
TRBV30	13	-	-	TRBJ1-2	TGTGCCTGGAGTTTCGGGGAGCTCTATGGCTACACCTTC	CAWSFGELYGYTF
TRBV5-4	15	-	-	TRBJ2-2	TGTGCCAGCAGCTTTGCTAGCCGACTAACCGGGGAGCTGTTTTTT	CASSFASRLTGELFF
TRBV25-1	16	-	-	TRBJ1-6	TGTGCCAGCAGTGAAGGGAGTTCGGTGTATAATTCACCCCTCCACTTT	CASSEGSSVYNSPLHF
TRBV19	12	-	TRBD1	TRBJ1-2	TGTGCCACCCGGGGACAGGGGTGGGGCTACACCTTC	CATRGQGWGYTF
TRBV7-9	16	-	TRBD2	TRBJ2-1	TGTGCCAGCAGCTTAGTAAGTCTAGCGGGAGACATTGAGCAGTTCTTC	CASSLVSLAGDIEQFF
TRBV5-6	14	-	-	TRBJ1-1	TGTGCCAGCAGCTCGAAACGACAGTCCACTGAAGCTTTCTTT	CASSSKRQSTEAFF
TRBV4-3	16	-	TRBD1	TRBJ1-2	TGCGCCAGCAGCCAAGATTTCGGACAGGGGGCTGGTGGCTACACCTTC	CASSQDFGQGAGGYTF
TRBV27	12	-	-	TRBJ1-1	TGTGCCAGCAGTGGGGGGGCCGCTGAAGCTTTCTTT	CASSGGAAEAFF
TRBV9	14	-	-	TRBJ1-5	TGTGCCAGCAGCGTAGGCTCAGAATTGCAGCCCCAGCATTTT	CASSVGSELQPQHF
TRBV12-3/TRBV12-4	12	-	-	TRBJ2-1	TGTGCCAGCAGTTTTCCGGACAATGAGCAGTTCTTC	CASSFPDNEQFF
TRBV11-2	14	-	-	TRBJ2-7	TGTGCCAGCAGCTTAGATCTTGCAGGGGACGAGCAGTACTTC	CASSLDLAGDEQYF
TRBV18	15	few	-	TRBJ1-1	TGTGCCAGCTCACCGGGAACGCGAGGGCCCACTGAAGCTTTCTTT	CASSPGTRGPTEAFF
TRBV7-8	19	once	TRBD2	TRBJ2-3	TGTGCCAGCAGCCCCCAGAAACTAGCGGGAGCGGGGGGCGTGTGGACGCAGTATTTT	CASSPQKLAGAGGVWTQYF